Below are 25 T cell receptor beta chains sequenced from a single sample in a study of cytomegalovirus exposure and HLA in healthy donors. The study ran its PCR with 60 Vbeta and 13 Jbeta primers. TCRdb keeps only in-frame clones here, not all; method: immunoSEQ multiplex PCR. Altogether about 200,000 clones are present, approximately 85% being singletons, with the ten largest covering about 2.3%. Sample: PBMCs. The receptors were sampled from a woman between 45 and 65 years old in good health and CMV-seronegative.

The chain couples TRBV30 to TRBJ2-5; D unresolved. The CDR3 consists of 12 residues. The V gene lost 3 bases and the J gene lost 7 bases, with 12 bases spanning the gap. The germline V gene encodes CDR1 GTSNPN and CDR2 SVGIG (reference sequence). CDR3 region: CAWSGYPGTQYF. The CDR3 DNA is TGTGCCTGGAGCGGCTACCCGGGGACCCAGTACTTC.

V usage is TRBV19 and J usage is TRBJ2-7; possibly TRBD1 for D (5 bases). CDR1 and CDR2 (germline): LNHDA, SQIVND (reference sequence). The CDR3 runs 15 residues. V was cut by 6 bases and J by 4 bases, with 19 bases left in between. In DNA, the CDR3 is TGTGCCAGTAGCGCCGCCCCCAGGGAAGCGTACGAGCAGTACTTC. Amino acids: CASSAAPREAYEQYF.

To note about this clone: This sample also contains other DNA sequences that code for the same CDR3. This chain connects TRBV6-5 to TRBJ2-7; 7 positions agree with TRBD1. V shed 0 bases and J 6 bases; nucleotides not matched to a gene: 5. The germline V gene encodes CDR1 MNHEY and CDR2 SVGAGI. This CDR3 contains 14 residues. The CDR3 bases are TGTGCCAGCAGTTACTCAAGACAGGGTGTCGAGCAGTACTTC. Amino acid sequence: CASSYSRQGVEQYF.

V usage is TRBV14 and J usage is TRBJ2-1, with 8 bases that match TRBD1. The CDR3 consists of 13 residues. Losses at the gene ends were 1 base for V and 11 bases for J; bases not matched to a gene: 4. The germline CDR1 and CDR2 sequences are SGHDN and FVKESK. This CDR3 is CASSQGRGPQQFF. DNA for the CDR3: TGTGCCAGCAGCCAAGGCAGGGGGCCCCAGCAGTTCTTC. Full variable domain (remainder filled in from reference TRBV14 and TRBJ2-1): EAGVTQFPSHSVIEKGQTVTLRCDPISGHDNLYWYRRVMGKEIKFLLHFVKESKQDESGMPNNRFLAERTGGTYSTLKVQPAELEDSGVYFCASSQGRGPQQFFGPGTRLTVL.

The J gene is TRBJ1-1, the V gene TRBV10-1; TRBD1 aligns across 9 bases. Germline V gene lookup returns CDR1 WNHNN and CDR2 SYGVQD (reference sequence). This CDR3 is built from 15 residues. The V segment lost 7 bases and the J segment 8 bases; nucleotides outside the gene matches: 14. CDR3 coding DNA: TGCGCCAGCACACTCCGGGACAGGGACGTTCCGGAAGCTTTCTTT. Protein product: CASTLRDRDVPEAFF.

In this sample, this clone turned up once. This sequence joins TRBV6-1 and TRBJ2-2; D unresolved. The CDR3 length is 14 residues. The germline V and J ends were trimmed by 1 base and 1 base, with 4 bases remaining between them. Per the germline V gene, CDR1 is MNHNS and CDR2 is SASEGT. The CDR3 reads CASSEVRNTGELFF. Written as DNA, the CDR3 is TGTGCCAGCAGTGAAGTTCGGAACACCGGGGAGCTGTTTTTT.

CDR3 DNA sequence: TGTGCCAGCAGTATAGCGGGGAGCGGCGCAGATACGCAGTATTTT. Translation gives CASSIAGSGADTQYF. This chain joins TRBV28 and TRBJ2-3, with 8 positions matching TRBD2. The CDR3 sequence is 15 residues long. Trimming cost V 5 bases and J 4 bases; bases outside gene matches: 8. Germline V gene sequence: CDR1 MDHEN, CDR2 SYDVKM. Looking up the rest from reference TRBV28 and TRBJ2-3 gives the full variable domain: DVKVTQSSRYLVKRTGEKVFLECVQDMDHENMFWYRQDPGLGLRLIYFSYDVKMKEKGDIPEGYSVSREKKERFSLILESASTNQTSMYLCASSIAGSGADTQYFGPGTRLTVL.

V gene TRBV5-1 combines with J gene TRBJ2-1; 7 bases fit TRBD2. The V gene's germline CDR1 is SGHRS and CDR2 YFSETQ. There are 14 residues in the CDR3. Unmatched junction bases numbered 4, after V lost 0 bases and J lost 7 bases. CDR3 DNA sequence: TGCGCCAGCAGCTTGGCGCAACTAGCGAATGAGCAGTTCTTC. It translates to CASSLAQLANEQFF.

This clone occurred once. The rearrangement links TRBV7-7 to TRBJ2-5; the D gene is possibly TRBD2 (6 bases). The V and J ends lost 5 bases and 1 base respectively, with 8 bases between them. Germline CDR1 SSHAT, CDR2 FNYEAQ (reference sequence). The CDR3 is 13 residues long. The CDR3 DNA reads TGTGCCAGCAGCCGGGACTTCCAAGAGACCCAGTACTTC. This sequence encodes CASSRDFQETQYF.

V is TRBV2 and J is TRBJ1-5; 7 nucleotides line up with TRBD1. Germline V gives CDR1 SNHLY, CDR2 FYNNEI. V was pared by 5 bases and J by 2 bases, with 6 bases of the junction left unmatched. The CDR3 length is 15 residues. The CDR3 nucleotides are TGTGCCAGCAGTTTGACAGGGAATGGCAATCAGCCCCAGCATTTT. Protein: CASSLTGNGNQPQHF.

This chain uses TRBV7-3 with TRBJ2-6, with D tentatively TRBD2 (6 bases). The CDR3 is 19 residues long. Trimming shortened V by 5 bases and J by 0 bases, and 20 bases separated the two germline ends. CDR1 is SGHTA, CDR2 FQGTGA, per germline. The DNA of the CDR3 is TGTGCCAGCAGCCATAGGAGGGCAGGGACCTCCTCTGGGGCCAACGTCCTGACTTTC. Translating it yields CASSHRRAGTSSGANVLTF.

The chain is built from TRBV6-4 and TRBJ1-2; D gene unclear. There are 13 residues in the CDR3. Germline values: CDR1 MRHNA, CDR2 SNTAGT. Trimming shortened V by 3 bases and J by 0 bases, and 5 bases separated the two germline ends. CDR3 nucleotide sequence: TGTGCCAGCAGTGAAACAGCTAACTATGGCTACACCTTC. Its translation is CASSETANYGYTF.

V and J are TRBV14 and TRBJ2-5, with TRBD2 as a possible D gene (5 bases). V was clipped by 4 bases and J by 5 bases, with 11 bases between them. CDR1 SGHDN and CDR2 FVKESK come from the germline V gene. The CDR3 has 13 amino acids. This CDR3 reads CASSRTDWETQYF. CDR3 DNA: TGTGCCAGCAGCCGGACGGACTGGGAGACCCAGTACTTC.

This chain joins TRBV10-3 and TRBJ2-2, with TRBD1 as a possible D gene (5 bases). V shed 4 bases and J shed 3 bases, with 6 bases lying between them. The CDR3 has 13 residues. Germline values: CDR1 ENHRY, CDR2 SYGVKD. CDR3 residues: CAISGTYTGELFF. The CDR3 coding sequence is TGTGCCATCAGTGGGACATACACCGGGGAGCTGTTTTTT.

This chain uses TRBV28 with TRBJ2-7; 11 bases match TRBD1. J was trimmed by 2 bases and V by 6 bases; bases with no gene match: 6. Germline CDR1 MDHEN, CDR2 SYDVKM. This CDR3 region has 15 residues. CDR3 sequence (DNA): TGTGCCAGCAGACGGGACAGGGGGTTTACCTACGAGCAGTACTTC. Translating it yields CASRRDRGFTYEQYF.

The chain joins TRBV28 to TRBJ1-4; 9 bases line up with TRBD1. V shed 7 bases and J 5 bases; nucleotides not matched to a gene: 11. The germline V gene encodes CDR1 MDHEN and CDR2 SYDVKM. This CDR3 region has 16 residues. The CDR3 protein is CASTVPLGQGNEKLFF. As DNA, the CDR3 is TGTGCCAGCACCGTCCCCCTGGGACAGGGAAATGAAAAACTGTTTTTT.

The V call is TRBV7-9, the J call TRBJ2-3; D uncertain. V lost 5 bases, J lost 5 bases, and 5 bases lay in between. CDR1 is SEHNR and CDR2 is FQNEAQ in the germline V gene (reference sequence). This CDR3 contains 11 residues. CDR3 bases: TGTGCCAGCAGCGTCGGAGATACGCAGTATTTT. Residues: CASSVGDTQYF.

The CDR3 nucleotides are TGTGCCACCAGCAGTGGAGGGACAGTGGCCAACGTCCTGACTTTC. Translating gives CATSSGGTVANVLTF. The chain links TRBV15 to TRBJ2-6, with a tentative D call TRBD1 (7 bases). V lost 3 bases and J 6 bases, leaving 12 bases between the germline ends. The CDR3 runs to 15 residues. Germline lookup yields CDR1 LNHNV and CDR2 YYDKDF (reference sequence).

This clone was counted between two and nine times. The chain carries TRBV5-1 and TRBJ1-2, with 7 bases matching TRBD1. The CDR3 has 14 residues. The germline V gene encodes CDR1 SGHRS and CDR2 YFSETQ. V was clipped by 4 bases and J by 7 bases; unmatched bases: 10. The CDR3 loop is CASSIGGAEAGYTF. The CDR3 coding sequence is TGCGCCAGCAGCATAGGGGGCGCGGAGGCTGGCTACACCTTC.

The genes are TRBV4-1 and TRBJ2-3; weak D call: TRBD2 (5 bases). The CDR3 runs to 15 residues. The V gene lost 0 bases and the J gene lost 0 bases, with 7 bases spanning the gap. Per the germline V gene, CDR1 is MGHRA and CDR2 is YSYEKL. The CDR3 here is CASSQEERSTDTQYF. CDR3 in DNA: TGCGCCAGCAGCCAAGAAGAGCGGAGCACAGATACGCAGTATTTT.

The chain couples TRBV27 to TRBJ2-3; no clear D gene. The V gene lost 4 bases and the J gene lost 0 bases, with 8 bases spanning the gap. The CDR3 extends over 14 amino acids. CDR1 is MNHEY and CDR2 is SMNVEV in the germline V gene (reference sequence). CDR3 residues: CASSSHYSTDTQYF. The CDR3, as DNA: TGTGCCAGCAGTTCTCACTATAGCACAGATACGCAGTATTTT.

This clone has just a few counts. The V and J genes are TRBV19 and TRBJ2-1; 9 bases map to TRBD1. Germline CDR1 and CDR2: LNHDA and SQIVND (reference sequence). The CDR3 has 16 residues. Germline trimming cut 4 bases from V and 3 bases from J; bases unmatched to any gene: 7. CDR3 amino acids: CASSNAQGQGYNEQFF. DNA for the CDR3: TGTGCCAGTAGTAATGCCCAGGGACAGGGCTACAATGAGCAGTTCTTC.

The CDR3 sequence is CASSIDSGVAGYEQYF. The CDR3 nucleotides are TGTGCCAGTAGTATAGATTCGGGGGTAGCGGGCTACGAGCAGTACTTC. The rearrangement uses TRBV19 and TRBJ2-7; 7 bases match TRBD2. The CDR3 is made up of 16 amino acids. V shed 0 bases and J 3 bases; nucleotides not matched to a gene: 8. CDR1 and CDR2 from the germline V gene are LNHDA and SQIVND (reference sequence).

This clone showed up just once. CDR3 in amino acids: CASSNYFNQPQHF. CDR3 in DNA: TGTGCCAGCAGCAACTATTTTAATCAGCCCCAGCATTTT. V is TRBV7-9 and J is TRBJ1-5; D is undetermined. Germline V gene data show CDR1 as SEHNR and CDR2 as FQNEAQ (reference sequence). This CDR3 contains 13 residues. V lost 5 bases and J lost 4, with 9 bases in between.

The V call is TRBV7-6, the J call TRBJ1-4; 7 bases map to TRBD1. CDR3 length: 17 residues. Per the germline V gene, CDR1 is SGHVS and CDR2 is FNYEAQ. The ends lost 5 bases at V and 2 bases at J; junction bases unmatched: 11. CDR3: CASSIRQGGSTNEKLFF. The CDR3 region has the DNA TGTGCCAGCAGCATTCGACAGGGAGGATCTACTAATGAAAAACTGTTTTTT.